These T cell receptor beta chains were read from a single sample in a study of blood T cell repertoires in COVID-19. Using immunoSEQ multiplex PCR, the repertoire was profiled, and TCRdb retains in-frame clones only, with some absent. The sample includes 110,000 to 150,000 clones, around four fifths of them seen just once. The specimen sequenced was peripheral blood. The receptors stem from a woman aged 80 or older with acute or convalescent COVID-19. Both conserved end residues are part of each CDR3. The D gene is left open where the match is weak. Only some rows state a clone size, as once, few, many or a class for expanded clones.

V	size	D	J	CDR3	DNA
TRBV6-1	.	TRBD1	TRBJ2-3	CASSDLDRGADTQYF	TGTGCCAGCAGTGACCTCGACAGGGGCGCAGATACGCAGTATTTT
TRBV7-6	.	.	TRBJ2-7	CASSLEDSDLSYEQYF	TGTGCCAGCAGCTTAGAGGACAGTGACCTATCGTACGAGCAGTACTTC
TRBV2	.	.	TRBJ2-7	CASNEQGPTYEQYF	TGTGCCAGTAATGAACAGGGCCCCACCTACGAGCAGTACTTC
TRBV6-5	.	.	TRBJ1-1	CASFGWGSMNTEAFF	TGTGCCAGCTTCGGATGGGGCAGCATGAACACTGAAGCTTTCTTT
TRBV7-8	.	.	TRBJ1-5	CASSLGHNQPQHF	TGTGCCAGCAGCTTAGGACACAATCAGCCCCAGCATTTT
TRBV30	.	.	TRBJ1-1	CAWSTGVTEAFF	TGTGCCTGGAGTACGGGGGTCACTGAAGCTTTCTTT
TRBV6-1	.	.	TRBJ1-1	CASSEEASGGITEAFF	TGTGCCAGCAGTGAAGAGGCCTCGGGGGGGATCACTGAAGCTTTCTTT
TRBV9	.	.	TRBJ1-5	CASSVGLDSFNQPQHF	TGTGCCAGCAGCGTAGGTCTGGACAGCTTTAATCAGCCCCAGCATTTT
TRBV2	medium-sized	.	TRBJ1-5	CASSPSLGRGQPQHF	TGTGCCAGCAGTCCATCTCTAGGGAGGGGTCAGCCCCAGCATTTT
TRBV7-2	.	.	TRBJ1-2	CASSLGRVLGLHGYTF	TGTGCCAGCAGCTTAGGGAGGGTGTTGGGTCTTCATGGCTACACCTTC
TRBV19	.	TRBD1	TRBJ1-6	CASSLQGNSPLHF	TGTGCCAGTAGTTTACAGGGGAATTCACCCCTCCACTTT
TRBV28	.	TRBD1	TRBJ1-5	CASRTSGTGRFHQPQHF	TGTGCCAGCAGAACGAGCGGGACAGGGCGTTTCCATCAGCCCCAGCATTTT
TRBV5-1	.	TRBD1	TRBJ1-1	CASSLALGRLTGHTEAFF	TGCGCCAGCAGCTTGGCCCTTGGGAGATTGACAGGGCACACTGAAGCTTTCTTT
TRBV28	.	TRBD1	TRBJ2-3	CASSWGWGTAFLADTQYF	TGTGCCAGCAGTTGGGGGTGGGGGACAGCATTTTTGGCGGATACGCAGTATTTT
TRBV24-1	.	.	TRBJ2-1	CATSDYGRNEQFF	TGTGCCACCAGTGATTATGGGAGGAATGAGCAGTTCTTC
TRBV11-2	few	.	TRBJ1-2	CASSLSGGGRGSFNYGYTF	TGTGCCAGCAGCTTAAGTGGGGGTGGGAGGGGGTCATTCAACTATGGCTACACCTTC
TRBV5-1	.	TRBD2	TRBJ2-1	CASSLEFTSGTEQFF	TGCGCCAGCAGCTTGGAGTTCACTAGCGGGACTGAGCAGTTCTTC
TRBV15	.	.	TRBJ2-2	CATSRDYSGELFF	TGTGCCACCAGCAGAGATTATTCCGGGGAGCTGTTTTTT
TRBV5-1	.	TRBD1	TRBJ1-3	CASSPNRGQFSGNTIYF	TGCGCCAGCAGCCCGAATCGGGGACAGTTCTCTGGAAACACCATATATTTT
TRBV5-1	.	.	TRBJ1-5	CASTYFRTRLGGINQPQHF	TGCGCCAGCACCTACTTTCGTACGAGATTGGGGGGTATTAATCAGCCCCAGCATTTT
TRBV4-2	.	TRBD1	TRBJ1-3	CASSFTGGWDTIYF	TGTGCCAGCAGCTTCACAGGGGGCTGGGACACCATATATTTT
TRBV27	once	.	TRBJ1-2	CASSLGGFPYGYTF	TGTGCCAGCAGTTTAGGGGGGTTCCCCTATGGCTACACCTTC
TRBV27	.	.	TRBJ1-2	CASRATILGGYTF	TGTGCCAGCAGGGCCACAATCCTCGGGGGCTACACCTTC
TRBV5-5	.	.	TRBJ1-2	CASSATEANYGYTF	TGTGCCAGCAGCGCGACGGAGGCTAACTATGGCTACACCTTC
TRBV20-1	.	.	TRBJ2-7	CSASGNYEQYF	TGCAGTGCTAGCGGGAATTACGAGCAGTACTTC
TRBV28	.	TRBD2	TRBJ2-1	CASSPSIHSRGGANEQFF	TGTGCCAGCAGCCCATCAATCCACTCTCGCGGGGGGGCCAATGAGCAGTTCTTC
TRBV9	.	.	TRBJ2-7	CASSVGGVPSYEQYF	TGTGCCAGCAGCGTAGGGGGGGTTCCCTCCTACGAGCAGTACTTC
TRBV28	.	TRBD2	TRBJ2-1	CASPPGGVVNYEQFF	TGTGCCAGCCCGCCGGGGGGTGTTGTAAACTATGAGCAGTTCTTC